This T cell receptor (beta chain) originates from a study of T cells in Graves' hyperthyroidism and ophthalmopathy (dated by TCRdb to about 2019). A note on the overall study: Peripheral blood samples were taken at the time of initial diagnosis, prior to any treatment. The paper describes TCR Vbeta CDR3 sequencing of 140 or so peripheral blood samples, made up of 43 ophthalmopathy patients, 70 to 75 hyperthyroidism patients and 17 progressor patients. The study also compared thyroid tissue and blood T-cell repertoires from about 6 Graves' hyperthyroidism patients. Prospective prediction of ophthalmopathy was tested in an independent validation cohort consisting of about 20 hyperthyroidism patients and some 15 patients who later progressed to ophthalmopathy. For training and testing, the 100 or so patients in the discovery cohort were randomly divided in a 7:3 ratio. To identify distinguishing TCR V-J signatures, a discovery cohort of roughly 100 patients was used, comprising 40 to 45 with Graves' ophthalmopathy and 57 with stable Graves' hyperthyroidism. Following sampling, methimazole starting at 30 mg daily was given to hyperthyroidism patients, and high-dose intravenous methylprednisolone was given to ophthalmopathy patients. Study-wide findings and limitations: In validation, the model predicted progression to ophthalmopathy with roughly 70% sensitivity and 72% to 75% specificity, a median of 6.5 months before onset. Most expanded thyroid clonotypes (frequency above 0.001) were also detected in blood, suggesting blood repertoires may reflect thyroid immune responses. A model built on a 13 V-J signature distinguished ophthalmopathy from stable hyperthyroidism, reaching around 90% sensitivity and approximately 83% specificity in cross-validation and 80%/75% in testing. No statistical method was used to fix the sample size in advance, and group allocation was not hidden from the investigators.

This clonotype was seen repeatedly, ten times or more. Its antigen has not been determined. The record has no base qualities; no much larger clone is one base away. TCR beta CDR3 regions were amplified from RNA transcripts. The TCR CDR3 was subjected to a first round of RT-PCR using the HTBI primer set and the Qiagen OneStep RT-PCR kit. Libraries were constructed in a second round of multiplex PCR, after which size selection and purification were carried out. Paired-end sequencing of the libraries was performed with 100 bp reads on an Illumina HiSeq2000. The source study handled its data this way. Raw data were processed with SOAPnuke, discarding reads with adapters, uncalled bases, mean Phred below 15, or no exact constant-primer or identifier match. High-quality paired reads were merged using COPE v1.2.5, and each unique nucleotide sequence was defined as a clonotype. MiTCR v1.1 was used to align clonotypes to the IMGT TRBV, TRBD and TRBJ reference segments. Analysis was restricted to V-J combinations with a frequency above 0.0001, which covered 98% to 99.2% of repertoires. The TCS score was defined as the ratio of F50 (clonal expansion) to E x V (chaos), calculated using BLOSUM62-based TCRdist between CDR3 peptides within each V-J. Welch's t-statistics and random forest reduced around 550 V-J features to 10 to 15, which were used in a naive Bayes classifier (R e1071). Using fastp at Q25 and MiXCR, TCRdb reprocessed the public reads and kept productive beta chains. Every entry covers one CDR3 protein and lists the most common genes and DNA from its rows. Here the V and J calls rest on TCRdb's processing, not on the authors' analysis. The sample table holds 700,000 or so distinct CDR3 sequences, of which 16% were seen once. Jointly, the top ten make up roughly 8% of the sample.

Stable Graves' hyperthyroidism was defined as no progression to ophthalmopathy during 18 months of follow-up. The hyperthyroidism patients were between 18 and 65 years old and newly diagnosed, with a disease duration of less than 2 months. Exclusion was applied to patients with uncontrolled infections, other autoimmune diseases, pregnancy or lactation. Clinical symptoms, serum thyroxine and TRAb, thyroid ultrasound, and orbital computed tomography formed the basis for the diagnoses. PBMCs were separated from roughly 10 ml of fresh peripheral blood using Ficoll-Paque density gradient centrifugation. Total RNA was extracted using Trizol reagent, and RNA quality was assessed on an Agilent 2100 Bioanalyzer. Specimen: blood. This TCR was recovered from a man in his late teens or twenties with Graves' hyperthyroidism.

CDR3 reads: CASSLRTGAYNEQFF. In nucleotides, the sequence is TGTGCCAGCAGTTTAAGGACAGGGGCCTACAATGAGCAGTTCTTC. The chain is made from TRBV28 and TRBJ2-1; TRBD1 matches 9 bases in the middle. Trimming accounts for 2 bases at V and 2 bases at J, while the number of junction bases matched to no gene is 1. Measured from the cysteine to the phenylalanine, the CDR3 is 15 residues long. CDR3 DNA is the only sequence kept; it has 45 bases, read in frame from the first base. The germline V gene encodes CDR1 MDHEN and CDR2 SYDVKM.